The 4 T cell receptor beta chains below were found in one sample sequenced in a study of cytomegalovirus exposure and HLA in healthy donors. The PCR ran on 60 Vbeta and 13 Jbeta primers. The table came from immunoSEQ multiplex PCR; TCRdb's copy has only in-frame clones and leaves some out. The sample has about 130,000 clones, 75% to 85% seen once. The material sequenced was PBMCs. These receptor sequences come from a girl aged 2 to 9 in good health and CMV-seronegative.

V and J are TRBV7-8 and TRBJ2-5, with 9 nucleotides matching TRBD1. Germline lookup yields CDR1 SGHVS and CDR2 FQNEAQ. J was trimmed by 5 bases and V by 1 base; bases with no gene match: 14. The CDR3 runs 18 residues. This chain's CDR3 is CASSLVYGNRGQVETQYF. CDR3 nucleotides: TGTGCCAGCAGCTTAGTGTACGGGAACAGGGGGCAAGTGGAGACCCAGTACTTC.

The chain combines TRBV9 with TRBJ2-1; 11 bases align to TRBD2. The germline CDR1 and CDR2 sequences are SGDLS and YYNGEE. Germline trimming cut 0 bases from V and 8 bases from J; bases unmatched to any gene: 7. The CDR3 length is 16 residues. This chain's CDR3 is CASSVAPSGRSYEQFF. Here the CDR3 DNA reads TGTGCCAGCAGCGTAGCTCCTAGCGGGAGGTCCTATGAGCAGTTCTTC.

The chain couples TRBV29-1 to TRBJ2-5; 11 bases fit TRBD2. The ends lost 2 bases at V and 5 bases at J; junction bases unmatched: 10. The CDR3 totals 16 residues. Germline CDR1 and CDR2: SQVTM and ANQGSEA. The CDR3 bases are TGCAGCGTTGAACCTCGGCTAGCGGGAGGTTGGGAGACCCAGTACTTC. Residues: CSVEPRLAGGWETQYF.

This clone was seen only once. V gene TRBV7-2 combines with J gene TRBJ2-4, with TRBD2 identical over 7 bases. With V trimmed by 1 base and J by 9 bases, 3 bases remained unmatched. The germline CDR1 and CDR2 sequences are SGHTA and FQGNSA. This CDR3 contains 13 residues. The CDR3 DNA reads as TGTGCCAGCAGCTTAGGGGGGGGAAGCATTCAGTACTTC. This translates into CASSLGGGSIQYF.